This entry describes one TCR beta chain. Its target is not known. The source of the sample is a study of OX40 agonist ivuxolimab in advanced cancers. Regarding the study as a whole: Clones of CD4+ and CD8+ blood T cells grew by week 6 at doses of 0.1 to 3.0 mg/kg. Among some nonresponders, normalized T-cell clonal expansion was also low. Partial responders at 0.1-3.0 mg/kg showed near-lowest clonal expansion.

J lost 1 base, V lost 3 bases, and 5 bases had no gene match. Germline loops: CDR1 ENHRY, CDR2 SYGVKD. This CDR3 has 15 residues. Clones were sequenced by immunoSEQ multiplex PCR, and TCRdb holds only the in-frame ones, with some missing. The data contain about 55,000 clones, 70% to 90% of them singletons. The source material was CD4+ or CD8+ T cells sorted from blood, sampled in a trial of the OX40 agonist ivuxolimab. The rearrangement joins TRBV10-3 to TRBJ1-1, with TRBD1 matching over 7 bases. This TCR came from an adult with an advanced solid tumor such as melanoma, head and neck, liver or kidney cancer. The CDR3 spells CAISDRGRENTEAFF. In DNA form, the CDR3 reads TGTGCCATCAGTGATAGGGGGCGCGAGAACACTGAAGCTTTCTTT.